Given below is one T cell receptor beta chain in context. The data belong to a study of blood T cell repertoires in COVID-19. This CDR3 has 16 amino acids. Losses at the gene ends were 6 bases for V and 1 base for J; bases not matched to a gene: 5. The V gene's germline CDR1 is WSHSY and CDR2 SAAADI. In the authors' workflow: From reference gene primer amplification, estimates of nucleated cell counts were derived. Libraries were prepared by immunoSEQ multiplex PCR; TCRdb keeps only in-frame clonotypes and omits some of them. V and J calls plus clone size are reproduced from that table; the DNA served to infer D and trimming. The sample lists about 240,000 clones, about 83% seen once, with approximately 2% in the top ten.

What was sequenced was peripheral blood. The TCR was taken from a young man who had recovered from COVID-19. This chain links TRBV10-2 with TRBJ2-1; TRBD1 matches 11 bases. The CDR3 loop reads CASRDRGRWSYNEQFF. The DNA for the CDR3 is TGCGCCAGCAGGGACAGGGGGCGCTGGTCCTACAATGAGCAGTTCTTC.